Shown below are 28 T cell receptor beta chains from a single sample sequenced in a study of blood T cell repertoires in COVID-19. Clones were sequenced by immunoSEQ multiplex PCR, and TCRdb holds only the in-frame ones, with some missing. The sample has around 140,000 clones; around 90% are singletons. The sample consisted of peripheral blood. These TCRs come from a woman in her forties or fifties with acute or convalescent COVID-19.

For the CDR3, the DNA is TGTGCCAGCAGGACCCTAGCGGGTTTATACAATGAGCAGTTCTTC. Translating it yields CASRTLAGLYNEQFF. This chain connects TRBV6-5 to TRBJ2-1, with TRBD2 matching 8 bases. V was clipped by 6 bases and J by 4 bases; unmatched bases: 8. In germline, CDR1 is MNHEY, CDR2 SVGAGI. The CDR3 totals 15 residues.

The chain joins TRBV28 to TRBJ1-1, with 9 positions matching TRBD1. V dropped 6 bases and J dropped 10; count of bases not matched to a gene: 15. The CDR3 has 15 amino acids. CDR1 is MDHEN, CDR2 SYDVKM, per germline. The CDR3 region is CASRIRTGASRRAFF. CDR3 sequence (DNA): TGTGCCAGCAGAATCCGGACAGGGGCCAGTCGTAGAGCTTTCTTT.

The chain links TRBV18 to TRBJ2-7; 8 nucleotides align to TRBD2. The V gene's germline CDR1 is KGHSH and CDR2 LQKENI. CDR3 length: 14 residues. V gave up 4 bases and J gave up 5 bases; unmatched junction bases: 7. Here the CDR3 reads CASSRPGLGDEQYF. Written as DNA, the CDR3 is TGTGCCAGCTCACGGCCGGGACTAGGAGACGAGCAGTACTTC.

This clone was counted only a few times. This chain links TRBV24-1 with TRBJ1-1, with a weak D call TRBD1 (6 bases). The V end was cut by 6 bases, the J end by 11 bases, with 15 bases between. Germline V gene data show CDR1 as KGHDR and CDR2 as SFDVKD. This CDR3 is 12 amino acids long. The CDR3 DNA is TGTGCCACCAGTCATCCACAGGGTCGGGCTTTCTTT. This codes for CATSHPQGRAFF.

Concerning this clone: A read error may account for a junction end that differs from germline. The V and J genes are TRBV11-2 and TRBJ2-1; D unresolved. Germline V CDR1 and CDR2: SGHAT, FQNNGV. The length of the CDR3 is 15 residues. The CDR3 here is CASSLIAFSSNEQFF. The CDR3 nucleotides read TGTGCCAGCAGCTTAATAGCATTTTCCTCCAATGAGCAGTTCTTC.

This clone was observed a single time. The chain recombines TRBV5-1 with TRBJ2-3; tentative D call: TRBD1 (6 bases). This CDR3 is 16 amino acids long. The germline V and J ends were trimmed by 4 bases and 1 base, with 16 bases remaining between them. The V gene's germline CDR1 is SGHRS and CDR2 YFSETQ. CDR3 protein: CASSHGGGWGTDTQYF. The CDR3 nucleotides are TGCGCCAGCAGCCACGGTGGGGGCTGGGGCACAGATACGCAGTATTTT.

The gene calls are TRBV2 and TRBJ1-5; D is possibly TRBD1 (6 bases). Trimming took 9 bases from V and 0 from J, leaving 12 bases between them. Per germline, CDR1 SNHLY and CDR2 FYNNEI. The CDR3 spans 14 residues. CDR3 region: CASRQAISNQPQHF. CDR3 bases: TGTGCCAGTCGACAGGCCATTAGCAATCAGCCCCAGCATTTT.

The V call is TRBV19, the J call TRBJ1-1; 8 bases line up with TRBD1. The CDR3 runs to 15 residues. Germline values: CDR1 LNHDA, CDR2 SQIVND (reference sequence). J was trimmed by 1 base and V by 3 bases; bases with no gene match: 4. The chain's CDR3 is CASSIWGTGNTEAFF. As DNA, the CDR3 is TGTGCCAGTAGTATTTGGGGGACAGGGAACACTGAAGCTTTCTTT. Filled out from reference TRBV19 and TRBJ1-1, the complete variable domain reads DGGITQSPKYLFRKEGQNVTLSCEQNLNHDAMYWYRQDPGQGLRLIYYSQIVNDFQKGDIAEGYSVSREKKESFPLTVTSAQKNPTAFYLCASSIWGTGNTEAFFGQGTRLTVV.

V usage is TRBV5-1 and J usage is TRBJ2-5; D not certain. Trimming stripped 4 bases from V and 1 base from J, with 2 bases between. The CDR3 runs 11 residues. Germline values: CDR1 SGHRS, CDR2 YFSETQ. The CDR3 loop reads CASSLQETQYF. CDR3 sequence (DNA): TGCGCCAGCAGCCTCCAAGAGACCCAGTACTTC.

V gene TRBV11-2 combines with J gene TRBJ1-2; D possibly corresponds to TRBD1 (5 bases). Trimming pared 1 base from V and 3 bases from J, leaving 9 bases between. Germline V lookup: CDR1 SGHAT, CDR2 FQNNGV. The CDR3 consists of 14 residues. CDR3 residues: CASSLGTRDYGYTF. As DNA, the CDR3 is TGTGCCAGCAGCTTAGGGACACGAGACTATGGCTACACCTTC.

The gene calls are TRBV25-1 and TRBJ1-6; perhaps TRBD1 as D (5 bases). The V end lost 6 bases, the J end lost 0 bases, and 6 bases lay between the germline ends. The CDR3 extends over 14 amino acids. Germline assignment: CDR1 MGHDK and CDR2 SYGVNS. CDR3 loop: CASSGGSYNSPLHF. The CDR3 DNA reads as TGTGCCAGCAGCGGGGGCTCCTATAATTCACCCCTCCACTTT.

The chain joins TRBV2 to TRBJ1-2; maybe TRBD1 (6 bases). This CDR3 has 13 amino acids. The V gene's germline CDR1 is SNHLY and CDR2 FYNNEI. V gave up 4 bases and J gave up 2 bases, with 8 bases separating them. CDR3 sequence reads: CASSVGQNYGYTF. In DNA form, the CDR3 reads TGTGCCAGCAGTGTTGGACAGAACTATGGCTACACCTTC.

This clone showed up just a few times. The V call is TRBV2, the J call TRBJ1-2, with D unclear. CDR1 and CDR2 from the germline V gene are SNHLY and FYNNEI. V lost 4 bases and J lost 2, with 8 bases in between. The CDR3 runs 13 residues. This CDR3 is CASSADTNYGYTF. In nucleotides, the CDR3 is TGTGCCAGCAGTGCTGACACGAACTATGGCTACACCTTC.

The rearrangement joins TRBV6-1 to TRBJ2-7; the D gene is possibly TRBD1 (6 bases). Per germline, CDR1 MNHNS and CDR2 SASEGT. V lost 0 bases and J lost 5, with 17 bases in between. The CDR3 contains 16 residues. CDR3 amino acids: CASSEAQTTGYHEQYF. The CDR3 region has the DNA TGTGCCAGCAGTGAAGCGCAAACTACAGGGTACCACGAGCAGTACTTC.

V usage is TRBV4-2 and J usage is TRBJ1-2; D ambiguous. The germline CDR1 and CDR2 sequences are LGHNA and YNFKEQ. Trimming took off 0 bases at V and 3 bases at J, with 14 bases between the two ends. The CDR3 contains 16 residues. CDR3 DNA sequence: TGTGCCAGCAGCCAAGATCGAGAGGGCGCCTACTATGGCTACACCTTC. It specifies CASSQDREGAYYGYTF.

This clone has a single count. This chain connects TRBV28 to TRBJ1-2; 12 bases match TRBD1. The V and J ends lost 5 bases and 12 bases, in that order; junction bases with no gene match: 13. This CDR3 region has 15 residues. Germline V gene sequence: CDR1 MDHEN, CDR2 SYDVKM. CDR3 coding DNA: TGTGCCAGCAGTACATTTCCGGGACAGGGGGCCGGGGACACCTTC. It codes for CASSTFPGQGAGDTF.

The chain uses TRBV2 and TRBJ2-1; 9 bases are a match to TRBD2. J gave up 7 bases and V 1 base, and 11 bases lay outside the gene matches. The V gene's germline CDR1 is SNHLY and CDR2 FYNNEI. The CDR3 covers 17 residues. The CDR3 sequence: CASSEVGLASGNNEQFF. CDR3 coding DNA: TGTGCCAGCAGTGAAGTGGGTTTGGCTAGCGGGAATAATGAGCAGTTCTTC.

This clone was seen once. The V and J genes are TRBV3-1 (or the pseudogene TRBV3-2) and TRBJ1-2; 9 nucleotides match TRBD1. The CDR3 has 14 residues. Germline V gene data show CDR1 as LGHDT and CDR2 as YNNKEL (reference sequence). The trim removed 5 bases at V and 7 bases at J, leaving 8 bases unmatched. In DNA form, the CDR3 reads TGTGCCAGCAGCTATTATACAGGGGGCGGTGGCTACACCTTC. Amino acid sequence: CASSYYTGGGGYTF.

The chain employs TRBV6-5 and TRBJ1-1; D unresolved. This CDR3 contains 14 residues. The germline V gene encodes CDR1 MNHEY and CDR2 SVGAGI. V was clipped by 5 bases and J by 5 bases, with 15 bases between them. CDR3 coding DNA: TGTGCCAGCAGTCTGACGGCCCCGGGGACTGAAGCTTTCTTT. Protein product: CASSLTAPGTEAFF.

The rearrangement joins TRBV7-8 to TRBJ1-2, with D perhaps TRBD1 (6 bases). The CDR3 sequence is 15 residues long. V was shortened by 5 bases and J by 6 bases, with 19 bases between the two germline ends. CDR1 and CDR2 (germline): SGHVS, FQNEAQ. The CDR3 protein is CASSDRSRQPDGYTF. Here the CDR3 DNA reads TGTGCCAGCAGCGACAGGTCACGCCAACCCGATGGCTACACCTTC.

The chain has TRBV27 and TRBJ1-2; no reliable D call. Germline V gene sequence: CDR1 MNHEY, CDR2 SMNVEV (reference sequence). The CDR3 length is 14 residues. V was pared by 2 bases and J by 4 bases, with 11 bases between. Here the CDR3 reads CASSLVGSGYGYTF. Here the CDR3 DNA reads TGTGCCAGCAGTTTAGTCGGCTCGGGCTATGGCTACACCTTC.

The DNA of the CDR3 is TGTGCCAGCTCACCCCAGACAGGGTCCTATGGCTACACCTTC. Its protein is CASSPQTGSYGYTF. V is TRBV18 and J is TRBJ1-2; 7 nucleotides match TRBD1. The ends lost 3 bases at V and 4 bases at J; junction bases unmatched: 5. CDR3 length: 14 residues. Germline V CDR1 and CDR2: KGHSH, LQKENI.

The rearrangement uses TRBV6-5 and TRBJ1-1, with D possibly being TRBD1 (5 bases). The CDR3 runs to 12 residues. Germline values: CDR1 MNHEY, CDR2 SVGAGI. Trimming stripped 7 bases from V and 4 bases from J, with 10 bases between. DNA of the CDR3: TGTGCCAGCACCCGGGGGGGCACTGAAGCTTTCTTT. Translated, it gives CASTRGGTEAFF.

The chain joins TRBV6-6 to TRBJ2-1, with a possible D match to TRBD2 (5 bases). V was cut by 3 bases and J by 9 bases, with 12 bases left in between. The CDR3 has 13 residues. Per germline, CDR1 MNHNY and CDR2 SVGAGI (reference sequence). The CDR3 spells CASSYRGFGEQFF. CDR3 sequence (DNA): TGTGCCAGCAGTTATAGAGGGTTTGGTGAGCAGTTCTTC.

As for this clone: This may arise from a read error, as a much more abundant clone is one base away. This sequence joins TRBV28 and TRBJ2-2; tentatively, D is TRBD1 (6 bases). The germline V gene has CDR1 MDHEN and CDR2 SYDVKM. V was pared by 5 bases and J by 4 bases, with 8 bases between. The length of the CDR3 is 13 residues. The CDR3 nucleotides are TGTGCCAGCAGTGTCAGGGGCACCGGGGAGCTGTTTTTT. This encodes CASSVRGTGELFF.

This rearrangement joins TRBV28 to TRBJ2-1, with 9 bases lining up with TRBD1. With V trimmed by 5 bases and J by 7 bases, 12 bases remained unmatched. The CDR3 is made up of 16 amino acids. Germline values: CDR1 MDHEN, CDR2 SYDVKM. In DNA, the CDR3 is TGTGCCAGCAGTACGCTCGGACAGGGGATTGGGAATGAGCAGTTCTTC. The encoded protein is CASSTLGQGIGNEQFF.

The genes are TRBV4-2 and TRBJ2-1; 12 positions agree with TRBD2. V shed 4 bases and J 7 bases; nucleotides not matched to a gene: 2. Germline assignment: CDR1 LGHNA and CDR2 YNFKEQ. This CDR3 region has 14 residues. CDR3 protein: CASSRGTSGNEQFF. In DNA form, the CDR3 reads TGTGCCAGCAGCCGAGGGACTAGCGGGAATGAGCAGTTCTTC.

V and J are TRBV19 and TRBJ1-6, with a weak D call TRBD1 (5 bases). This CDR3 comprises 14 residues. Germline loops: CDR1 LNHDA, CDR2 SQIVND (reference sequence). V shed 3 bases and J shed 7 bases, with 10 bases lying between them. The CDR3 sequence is CASSIMQGNSPLHF. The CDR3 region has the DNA TGTGCCAGTAGTATTATGCAGGGCAATTCACCCCTCCACTTT.